Listed below are T cell receptor beta chains from one sample, sequenced in a study of T cells in Graves' hyperthyroidism and ophthalmopathy. From the multiplex PCR reads, TCRdb called clonotypes with MiXCR, one entry per CDR3 protein. Seen here are around 620,000 distinct CDR3 sequences, roughly 50% observed once, and the top ten hold around 20%. The sequenced material came from peripheral blood or thyroid tissue (not recorded which). The receptor source for this set is an adult woman with Graves' disease, either hyperthyroidism or ophthalmopathy (not recorded which). Both conserved end residues are part of each CDR3. The order of the fields is V gene, J gene, D gene, clone size, CDR3 DNA, CDR3 protein. D genes are given only for firm matches. Only part of the rows carry a size: once, few, many, or a class if the clone is expanded.

TRBV7-9,TRBJ2-7,NA,few,TGTGCCAGCTCACCATCACAGGTTACGAGCTCCTACGAGCAGTACTTC,CASSPSQVTSSYEQYF
TRBV9,TRBJ1-1,TRBD1,once,TGTGCCAGCAGCGTGACAGGGGCCCCTGGAACTGAAGCTTTCTTT,CASSVTGAPGTEAFF
TRBV29-1,TRBJ2-5,NA,NA,TGCAGCGGTATCTGGGGGCAAGAGACCCAGTACTTC,CSGIWGQETQYF
TRBV20-1,TRBJ2-7,TRBD1,NA,TGCAGTGCCCGCGACGGACAGGGGGAGCAGTACTTC,CSARDGQGEQYF
TRBV4-3,TRBJ2-7,NA,NA,TGCGCCAGCAGCCAAAAAAGGGAAGGATCCTACGAGCAGTACTTC,CASSQKREGSYEQYF
TRBV24-1,TRBJ1-5,NA,many,TGTGCCACCAGTGCAGGGGCGAGCAATCAGCCCCAGCATTTT,CATSAGASNQPQHF
TRBV20-1,TRBJ2-7,NA,many,TGCAGTCCGCTAGACGGAAAACAGCACAGACGGGAGCAGTACTTC,CSPLDGKQHRREQYF
TRBV25-1,TRBJ1-2,TRBD1,NA,TGTGCCAGCGTTGAATATTCCGCAGACAGGGACTATGGCTACACCTTC,CASVEYSADRDYGYTF
TRBV19,TRBJ1-2,NA,many,TGTGCCAGTAGTAGAACCCCGTTGACAGGAGACGGCTACACCTTC,CASSRTPLTGDGYTF
TRBV20-1,TRBJ1-1,NA,NA,TGCAGTGGGGAAGGACGCAACACTGAAGCTTCCTTT,CSGEGRNTEASF
TRBV5-4,TRBJ2-2,TRBD1,many,TGTGCCAGCAGCTGGACAGGGGGGAACACCGGGGAGCTGTTTTTT,CASSWTGGNTGELFF
TRBV11-2,TRBJ2-3,NA,few,TGTGCCAGCAGCCCAGGGGTTTCCACAGATACGCAGTATTTT,CASSPGVSTDTQYF
TRBV5-1,TRBJ2-3,NA,NA,TGCGCCAGCGCCTCCCAGGGCACAGATACGCAGTATTTT,CASASQGTDTQYF
TRBV7-9,TRBJ2-5,NA,many,TGTGCCAGCAGCGGGGGCTACTGGACGATGGGGACCCAGTACTTC,CASSGGYWTMGTQYF
TRBV10-3,TRBJ2-2,NA,few,TGTGCCATCAGTGAGTCGGGGTGGGAGCAGTTTTTT,CAISESGWEQFF
TRBV4-1,TRBJ1-3,NA,NA,TGCGCCAGCAGCCAAGACTCCGGATTGGGGGGAAACACCATATATTTT,CASSQDSGLGGNTIYF
TRBV9,TRBJ1-3,NA,many,TGTGCCAGCAGCGTAGATCCGGGATTCTCTGGAAACACCATATATTTT,CASSVDPGFSGNTIYF
TRBV5-1,TRBJ1-1,NA,many,TGCGCCAGCAGTATGGCGGGGGTCGGGGCTTTCTTT,CASSMAGVGAFF
TRBV5-4,TRBJ2-7,NA,many,TGTGCCAGCAGCACTGTCGGTAGCGTGTCGGGGTACGAGCAGTACTTC,CASSTVGSVSGYEQYF
TRBV19,TRBJ1-1,NA,many,TGTGCCAGTAGTAGTGGCAGGGGGAACACTGAAGCTTTCTTT,CASSSGRGNTEAFF
TRBV9,TRBJ2-5,TRBD1,NA,TGTGCCAGCAGCGACGGGACAGGGGCGTCAGGAGAGACCCAGTACTTC,CASSDGTGASGETQYF
TRBV2,TRBJ2-5,TRBD1,many,TGTGCCAGCAGTGAGGGGTGGGGGACAGGTAACTCAGAGACCCAGTACTTC,CASSEGWGTGNSETQYF
TRBV15,TRBJ2-6,TRBD2,NA,TGTGCCACCAGCAGTTCCAGCGGGAGGAGTGGGGCCAACGTCCTGACTTTC,CATSSSSGRSGANVLTF
TRBV12-3/TRBV12-4,TRBJ1-1,NA,NA,TGTGCCAGCAGTTTTGGAGCCGTGAGGGCTGAAGCTTTCTTT,CASSFGAVRAEAFF
TRBV20-1,TRBJ2-5,TRBD2,once,TGCAGTGCTAATTCCCCCCTCCGACTAGCGGGAGCCAGGGAGACCCAGTACTTC,CSANSPLRLAGARETQYF
TRBV29-1,TRBJ2-2,NA,few,TGCAGCGTTGAGCGGGGAGCGAACACCGGGGAGCTGTTTTTT,CSVERGANTGELFF
TRBV6-5,TRBJ1-1,NA,many,TGTGCCAGCAGTTACGGGAGAAACACTGAAGCTTTCTTT,CASSYGRNTEAFF
TRBV10-1,TRBJ2-5,NA,NA,TGTGCCAGCAGTACAAGACCGTTCCAAGAGACCCAGTACTTC,CASSTRPFQETQYF
TRBV7-9,TRBJ1-3,NA,many,TGTGCCAGCAGCTACGGACAGAGCTCTGGAAACACCATATATTTT,CASSYGQSSGNTIYF
TRBV4-1,TRBJ2-7,NA,many,TGCGCCAGCAGCCAAGGGATGGACGAGCAGTACTTC,CASSQGMDEQYF
TRBV2,TRBJ1-2,NA,NA,TGTGCCAGCGAAGTGGACTATGGCTACACCTTC,CASEVDYGYTF